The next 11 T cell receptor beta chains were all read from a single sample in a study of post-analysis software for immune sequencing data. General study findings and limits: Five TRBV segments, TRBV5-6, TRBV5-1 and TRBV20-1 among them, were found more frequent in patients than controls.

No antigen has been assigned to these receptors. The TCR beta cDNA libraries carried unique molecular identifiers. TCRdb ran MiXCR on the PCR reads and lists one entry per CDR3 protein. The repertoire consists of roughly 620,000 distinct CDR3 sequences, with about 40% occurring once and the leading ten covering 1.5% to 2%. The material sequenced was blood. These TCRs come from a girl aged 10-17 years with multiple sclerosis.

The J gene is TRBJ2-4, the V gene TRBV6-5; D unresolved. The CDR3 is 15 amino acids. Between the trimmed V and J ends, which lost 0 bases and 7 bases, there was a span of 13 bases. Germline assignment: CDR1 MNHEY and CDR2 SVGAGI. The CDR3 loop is CASSYSIGGSNIQYF. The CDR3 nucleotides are TGTGCCAGCAGTTACTCGATTGGCGGCAGCAACATTCAGTACTTC.

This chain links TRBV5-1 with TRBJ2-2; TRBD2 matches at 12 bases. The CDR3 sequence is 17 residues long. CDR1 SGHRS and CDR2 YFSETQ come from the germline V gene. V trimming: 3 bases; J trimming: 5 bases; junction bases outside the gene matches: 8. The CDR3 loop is CASSSQLGTSGTGELFF. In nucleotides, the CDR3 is TGCGCCAGCAGCTCCCAGTTGGGGACTAGCGGGACCGGGGAGCTGTTTTTT.

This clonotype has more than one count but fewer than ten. The CDR3 DNA sequence: TGTGCCAGCAGCCCGGGACTAGCGGGGATCTACAATGAGCAGTTCTTC. Translation gives CASSPGLAGIYNEQFF. The chain is built from TRBV12-3 or TRBV12-4 and TRBJ2-1, with 13 bases fitting TRBD2. V lost 6 bases to trimming and J lost 3 bases; unmatched junction nucleotides: 5. The CDR3 sequence is 16 residues long.

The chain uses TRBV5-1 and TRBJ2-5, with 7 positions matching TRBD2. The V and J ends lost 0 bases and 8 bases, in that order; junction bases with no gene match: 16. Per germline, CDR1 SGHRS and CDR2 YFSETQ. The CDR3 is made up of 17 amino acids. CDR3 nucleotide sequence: TGCGCCAGCAGCTTGGTCACTGGCGGGGGTATTGGAGACACCCAGTACTTC. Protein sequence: CASSLVTGGGIGDTQYF.

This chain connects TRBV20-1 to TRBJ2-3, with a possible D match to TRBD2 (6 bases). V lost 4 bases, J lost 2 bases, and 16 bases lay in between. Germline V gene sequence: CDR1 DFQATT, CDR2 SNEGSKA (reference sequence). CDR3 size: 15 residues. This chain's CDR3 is CSAKDRDLNTDTQYF. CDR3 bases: TGCAGTGCTAAAGACCGGGACTTAAACACAGATACGCAGTATTTT.

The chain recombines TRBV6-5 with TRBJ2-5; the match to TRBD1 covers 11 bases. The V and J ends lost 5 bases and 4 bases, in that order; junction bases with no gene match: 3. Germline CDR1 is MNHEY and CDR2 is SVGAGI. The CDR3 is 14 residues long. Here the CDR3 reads CASSPGQGVETQYF. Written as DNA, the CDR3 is TGTGCCAGCAGTCCGGGACAGGGGGTAGAGACCCAGTACTTC.

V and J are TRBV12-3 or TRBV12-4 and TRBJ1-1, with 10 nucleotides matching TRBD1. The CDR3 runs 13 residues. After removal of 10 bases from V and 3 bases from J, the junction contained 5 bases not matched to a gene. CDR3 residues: CATLGTGDTEAFF. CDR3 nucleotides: TGTGCCACCTTAGGGACAGGGGACACTGAAGCTTTCTTT.

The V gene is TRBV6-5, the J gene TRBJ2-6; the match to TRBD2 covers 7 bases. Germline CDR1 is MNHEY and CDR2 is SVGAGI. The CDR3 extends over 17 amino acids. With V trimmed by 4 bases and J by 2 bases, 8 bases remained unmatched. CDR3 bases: TGTGCCAGCAGTTGGGACGGGAGGCGGCCTGGGGCCAACGTCCTGACTTTC. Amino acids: CASSWDGRRPGANVLTF.

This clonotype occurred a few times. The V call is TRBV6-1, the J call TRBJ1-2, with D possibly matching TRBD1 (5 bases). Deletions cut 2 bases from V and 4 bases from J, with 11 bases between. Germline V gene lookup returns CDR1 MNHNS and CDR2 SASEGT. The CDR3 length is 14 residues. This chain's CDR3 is CASSEWGTGYGYTF. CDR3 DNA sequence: TGTGCCAGCAGTGAATGGGGAACAGGCTATGGCTACACCTTC.

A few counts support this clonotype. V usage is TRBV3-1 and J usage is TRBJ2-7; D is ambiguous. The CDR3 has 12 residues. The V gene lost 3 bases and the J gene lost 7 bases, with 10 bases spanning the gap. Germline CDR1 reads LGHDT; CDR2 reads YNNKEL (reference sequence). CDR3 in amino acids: CASSQTGNEQYF. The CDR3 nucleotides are TGTGCCAGCAGCCAGACCGGAAATGAGCAGTACTTC.

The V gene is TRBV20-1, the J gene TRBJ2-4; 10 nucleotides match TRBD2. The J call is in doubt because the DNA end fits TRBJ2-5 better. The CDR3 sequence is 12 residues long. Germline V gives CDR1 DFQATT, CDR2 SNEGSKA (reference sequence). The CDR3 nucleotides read TGCAGCGGACTAGCGGACCAAGAGACCCAGTACTTC. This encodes CSGLADQETQYF.